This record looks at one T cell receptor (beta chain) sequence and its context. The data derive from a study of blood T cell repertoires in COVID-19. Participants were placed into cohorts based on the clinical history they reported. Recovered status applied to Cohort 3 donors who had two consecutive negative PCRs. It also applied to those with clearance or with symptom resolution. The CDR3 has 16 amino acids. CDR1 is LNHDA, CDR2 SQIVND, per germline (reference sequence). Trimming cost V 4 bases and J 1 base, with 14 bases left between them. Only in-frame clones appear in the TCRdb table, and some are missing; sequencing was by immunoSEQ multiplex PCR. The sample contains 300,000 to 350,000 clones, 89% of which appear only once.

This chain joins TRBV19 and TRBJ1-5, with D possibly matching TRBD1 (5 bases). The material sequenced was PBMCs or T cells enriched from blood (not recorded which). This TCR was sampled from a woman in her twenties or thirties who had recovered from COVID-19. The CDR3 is CASSTRQKGSNQPQHF. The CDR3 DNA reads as TGTGCCAGTAGTACTCGACAGAAAGGGAGCAATCAGCCCCAGCATTTT.